This is a list of T cell receptor beta chains from one sample in a study of shared clonotypes between healthy human individuals. Produced via immunoSEQ multiplex PCR; TCRdb's table is partial and in-frame only. The repertoire holds some 2,500,000 clones, with more than 85% as singletons. Material: naive CD4+ T cells from PBMCs. These receptor sequences come from a man between 18 and 29 years old in good health. Some clones in this sample may be carry-over from other donors' samples. Each CDR3 is given with its conserved first and last residue. A D gene is named only where the DNA matches it firmly. Rows give clone size only sometimes, using once, few, many, or a class for an expanded clone.

TRBV2	TRBJ2-7	.	TRBD1	CASRDRAPYEQYF	TGTGCCAGCAGAGACAGGGCTCCCTACGAGCAGTACTTC
TRBV7-6	TRBJ2-1	.	.	CASSSSSYNEQFF	TGTGCCAGCAGCTCTAGCTCCTACAATGAGCAGTTCTTC
TRBV5-1	TRBJ1-2	.	TRBD1	CASSLRQGAYGYTF	TGCGCCAGCAGCTTGCGACAGGGGGCATATGGCTACACCTTC
TRBV28	TRBJ1-3	.	.	CASSLTGGNTIYF	TGTGCCAGCAGTCTTACAGGGGGAAACACCATATATTTT
TRBV27	TRBJ2-3	.	.	CASINNWDLRESIPSTDTQYF	TGTGCCAGCATTAACAATTGGGACTTGAGGGAGTCCATCCCTAGCACAGATACGCAGTATTTT
TRBV7-8	TRBJ2-3	.	TRBD2	CASSGTSGSQDTQYF	TGTGCCAGCAGCGGAACTAGCGGGAGTCAAGATACGCAGTATTTT
TRBV6-5	TRBJ2-6	.	.	CASSYRSGANVLTF	TGTGCCAGCAGTTACCGATCTGGGGCCAACGTCCTGACTTTC
TRBV2	TRBJ2-3	once	.	CASSTDLDTQYF	TGTGCCAGCAGCACGGACCTCGACACGCAGTATTTT
TRBV7-9	TRBJ1-1	.	.	CASSFKRGPDGTEAFF	TGTGCCAGCAGCTTTAAGCGTGGTCCGGACGGCACTGAAGCTTTCTTT
TRBV4-3	TRBJ2-3	.	.	CASSQGRDTQYF	TGCGCCAGCAGCCAGGGGAGGGATACGCAGTATTTT
TRBV7-2	TRBJ2-7	.	TRBD2	CASSLGASGLYEQYF	TGTGCCAGCAGCTTAGGGGCTAGCGGGCTCTACGAGCAGTACTTC
TRBV5-1	TRBJ2-1	.	.	CASSPVGGSYNEQFF	TGCGCCAGCAGCCCTGTAGGGGGCTCCTACAATGAGCAGTTCTTC
TRBV28	TRBJ2-3	.	TRBD2	CASSLRTSGSSDTQYF	TGTGCCAGCAGTTTAAGGACTAGCGGGAGTTCAGATACGCAGTATTTT
TRBV28	TRBJ2-1	.	TRBD2	CASKSAGVAPNEQFF	TGTGCCAGCAAGTCCGCGGGAGTTGCACCGAATGAGCAGTTCTTC
TRBV20-1	TRBJ2-7	few	.	CSARQGYEQYF	TGCAGTGCTAGACAGGGCTACGAGCAGTACTTC
TRBV18	TRBJ1-3	.	.	CASSPGPSGNTIYF	TGTGCCAGCTCCCCGGGACCCTCTGGAAACACCATATATTTT